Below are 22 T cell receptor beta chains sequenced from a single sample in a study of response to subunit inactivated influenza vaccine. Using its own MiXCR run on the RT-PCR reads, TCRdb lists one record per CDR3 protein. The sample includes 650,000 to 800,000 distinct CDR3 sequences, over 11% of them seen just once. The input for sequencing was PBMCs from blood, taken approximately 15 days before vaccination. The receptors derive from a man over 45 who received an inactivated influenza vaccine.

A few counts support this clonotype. The CDR3 here is CASSLGGGPANEQFF. CDR3 DNA sequence: TGCGCCAGCAGCTTGGGAGGGGGGCCGGCCAATGAGCAGTTCTTC. The V gene is TRBV5-1, the J gene TRBJ2-1; D possibly matches TRBD1 or TRBD2 (6 bases each). This CDR3 region has 15 residues. V was trimmed by 0 bases and J by 6 bases, leaving 13 bases between them. From germline, CDR1 is SGHRS and CDR2 YFSETQ.

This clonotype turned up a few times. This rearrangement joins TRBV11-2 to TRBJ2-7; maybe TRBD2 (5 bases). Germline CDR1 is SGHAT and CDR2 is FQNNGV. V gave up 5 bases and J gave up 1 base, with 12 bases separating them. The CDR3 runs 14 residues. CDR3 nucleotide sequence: TGTGCCAGCAGCCCAAAACGGGAATCCTACGAGCAGTACTTC. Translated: CASSPKRESYEQYF.

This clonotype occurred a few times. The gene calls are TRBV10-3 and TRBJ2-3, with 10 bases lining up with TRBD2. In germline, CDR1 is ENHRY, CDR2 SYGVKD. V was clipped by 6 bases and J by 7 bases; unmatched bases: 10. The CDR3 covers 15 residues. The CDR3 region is CAIRDLSGGVHTQYF. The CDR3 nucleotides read TGTGCCATCAGGGACCTGAGCGGGGGGGTGCATACGCAGTATTTT.

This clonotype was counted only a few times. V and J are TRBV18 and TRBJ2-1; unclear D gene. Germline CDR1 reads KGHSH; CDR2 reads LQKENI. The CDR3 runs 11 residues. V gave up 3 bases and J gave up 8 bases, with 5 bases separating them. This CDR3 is CASSPSDEQFF. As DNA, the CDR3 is TGTGCCAGCTCACCGTCCGATGAGCAGTTCTTC.

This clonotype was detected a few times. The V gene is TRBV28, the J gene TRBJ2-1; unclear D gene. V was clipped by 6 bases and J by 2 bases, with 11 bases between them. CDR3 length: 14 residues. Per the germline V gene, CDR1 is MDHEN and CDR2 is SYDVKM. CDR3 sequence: CASRWSSPYNEQFF. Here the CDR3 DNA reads TGTGCCAGCAGATGGAGTAGCCCCTACAATGAGCAGTTCTTC.

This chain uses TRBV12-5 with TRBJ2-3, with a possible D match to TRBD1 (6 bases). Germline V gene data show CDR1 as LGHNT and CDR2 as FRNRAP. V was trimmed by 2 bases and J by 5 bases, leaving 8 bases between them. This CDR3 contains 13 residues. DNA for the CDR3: TGTGCTAGTGGTTTGAAAGGGGGAGATACGCAGTATTTT. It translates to CASGLKGGDTQYF. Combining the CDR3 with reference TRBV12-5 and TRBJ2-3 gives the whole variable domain DARVTQTPRHKVTEMGQEVTMRCQPILGHNTVFWYRQTMMQGLELLAYFRNRAPLDDSGMPKDRFSAEMPDATLATLKIQPSEPRDSAVYFCASGLKGGDTQYFGPGTRLTVL.

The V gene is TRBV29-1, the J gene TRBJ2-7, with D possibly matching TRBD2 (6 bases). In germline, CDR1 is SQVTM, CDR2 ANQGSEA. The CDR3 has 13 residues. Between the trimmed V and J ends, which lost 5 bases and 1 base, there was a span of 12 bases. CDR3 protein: CSVLSTRSYEQYF. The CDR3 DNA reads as TGCAGCGTTCTTTCGACTAGATCCTACGAGCAGTACTTC.

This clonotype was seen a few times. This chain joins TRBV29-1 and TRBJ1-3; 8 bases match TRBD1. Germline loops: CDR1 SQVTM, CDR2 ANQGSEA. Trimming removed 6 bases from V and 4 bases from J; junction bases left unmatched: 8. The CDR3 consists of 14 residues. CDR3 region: CSVRTGPSGNTIYF. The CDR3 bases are TGCAGCGTGAGGACAGGGCCTTCCGGAAACACCATATATTTT.

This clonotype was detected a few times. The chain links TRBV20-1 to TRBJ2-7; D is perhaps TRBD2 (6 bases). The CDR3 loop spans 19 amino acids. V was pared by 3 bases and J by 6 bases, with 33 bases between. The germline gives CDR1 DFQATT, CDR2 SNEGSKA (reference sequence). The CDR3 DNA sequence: TGCAGTGCTAGGCGCCGAGGAGCGGGCCCTCCTCCCGTTTGGGCCGAGCAGTACTTC. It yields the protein CSARRRGAGPPPVWAEQYF.

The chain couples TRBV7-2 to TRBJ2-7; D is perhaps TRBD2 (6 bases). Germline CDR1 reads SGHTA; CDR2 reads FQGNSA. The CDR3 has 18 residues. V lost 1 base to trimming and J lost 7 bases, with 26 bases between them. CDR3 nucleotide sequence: TGTGCCAGCAGCTTAGGGCCCATGCGGAGGGGCCGAGTGGGGGAGCAGTACTTC. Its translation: CASSLGPMRRGRVGEQYF.

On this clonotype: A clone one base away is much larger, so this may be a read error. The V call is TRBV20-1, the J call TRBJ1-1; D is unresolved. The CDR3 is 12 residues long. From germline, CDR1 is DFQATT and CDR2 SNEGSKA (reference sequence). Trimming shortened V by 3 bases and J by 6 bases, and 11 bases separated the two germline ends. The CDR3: CSASRRYPEAFF. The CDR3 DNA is TGCAGTGCTAGCAGGAGATACCCTGAAGCTTTCTTT.

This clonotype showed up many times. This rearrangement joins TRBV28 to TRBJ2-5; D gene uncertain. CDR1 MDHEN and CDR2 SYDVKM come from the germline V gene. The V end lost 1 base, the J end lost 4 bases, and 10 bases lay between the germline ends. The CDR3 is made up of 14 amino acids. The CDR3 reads CASSLYDSGETQYF. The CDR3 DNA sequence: TGTGCCAGCAGTTTATATGACTCAGGAGAGACCCAGTACTTC.

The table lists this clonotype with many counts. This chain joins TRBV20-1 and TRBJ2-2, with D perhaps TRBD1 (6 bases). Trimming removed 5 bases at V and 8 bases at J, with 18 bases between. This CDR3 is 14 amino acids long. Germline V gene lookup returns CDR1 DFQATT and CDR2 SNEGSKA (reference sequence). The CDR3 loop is CSARRQEWTGELFF. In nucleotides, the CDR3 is TGCAGTGCTCGCAGACAGGAATGGACAGGGGAGCTGTTTTTT.

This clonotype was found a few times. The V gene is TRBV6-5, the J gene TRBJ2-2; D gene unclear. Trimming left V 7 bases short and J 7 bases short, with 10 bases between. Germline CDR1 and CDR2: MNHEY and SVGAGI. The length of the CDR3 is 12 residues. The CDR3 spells CASKSSSGELFF. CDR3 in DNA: TGTGCCAGCAAGTCGTCCAGCGGGGAGCTGTTTTTT.

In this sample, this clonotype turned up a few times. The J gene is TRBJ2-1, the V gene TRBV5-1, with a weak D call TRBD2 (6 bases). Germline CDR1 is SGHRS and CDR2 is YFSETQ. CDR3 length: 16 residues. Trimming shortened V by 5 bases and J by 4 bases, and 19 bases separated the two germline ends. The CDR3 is CASSLGMGTLYNEQFF. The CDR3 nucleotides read TGCGCCAGCAGTCTTGGGATGGGGACTCTTTACAATGAGCAGTTCTTC.

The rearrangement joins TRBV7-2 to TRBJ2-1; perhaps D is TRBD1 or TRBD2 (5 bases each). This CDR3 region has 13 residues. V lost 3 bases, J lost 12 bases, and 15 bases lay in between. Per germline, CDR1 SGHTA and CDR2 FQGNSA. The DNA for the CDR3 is TGTGCCAGCAGCTTGGGATTGGGGGTTGGGCAGTTCTTC. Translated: CASSLGLGVGQFF.

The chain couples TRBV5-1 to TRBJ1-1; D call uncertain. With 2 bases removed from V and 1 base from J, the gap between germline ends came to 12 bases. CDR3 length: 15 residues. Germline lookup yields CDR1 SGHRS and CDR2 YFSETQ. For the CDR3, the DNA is TGCGCCAGCAGCTTCGGACCGGACGGGAACACTGAAGCTTTCTTT. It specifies CASSFGPDGNTEAFF. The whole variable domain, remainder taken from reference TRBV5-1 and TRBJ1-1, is KAGVTQTPRYLIKTRGQQVTLSCSPISGHRSVSWYQQTPGQGLQFLFEYFSETQRNKGNFPGRFSGRQFSNSRSEMNVSTLELGDSALYLCASSFGPDGNTEAFFGQGTRLTVV.

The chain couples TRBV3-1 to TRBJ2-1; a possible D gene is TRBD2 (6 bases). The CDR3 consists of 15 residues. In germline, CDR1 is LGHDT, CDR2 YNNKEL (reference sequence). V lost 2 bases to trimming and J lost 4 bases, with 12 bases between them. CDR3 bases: TGTGCCAGCAGCCAACCTCGGGACTCTTACAATGAGCAGTTCTTC. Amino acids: CASSQPRDSYNEQFF.

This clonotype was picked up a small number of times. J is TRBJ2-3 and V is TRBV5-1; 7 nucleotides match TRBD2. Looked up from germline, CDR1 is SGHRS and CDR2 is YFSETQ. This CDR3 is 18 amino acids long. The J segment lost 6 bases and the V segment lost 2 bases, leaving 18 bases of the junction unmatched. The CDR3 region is CASSFRKPFGSGMDTQYF. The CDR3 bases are TGCGCCAGCAGCTTCCGAAAGCCCTTTGGGAGCGGGATGGATACGCAGTATTTT.

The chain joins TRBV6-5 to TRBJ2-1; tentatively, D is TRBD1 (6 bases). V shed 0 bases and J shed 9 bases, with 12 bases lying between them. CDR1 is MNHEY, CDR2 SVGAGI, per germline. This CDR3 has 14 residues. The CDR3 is CASSYSDTGREQFF. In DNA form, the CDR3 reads TGTGCCAGCAGTTACTCGGATACAGGGCGTGAGCAGTTCTTC.

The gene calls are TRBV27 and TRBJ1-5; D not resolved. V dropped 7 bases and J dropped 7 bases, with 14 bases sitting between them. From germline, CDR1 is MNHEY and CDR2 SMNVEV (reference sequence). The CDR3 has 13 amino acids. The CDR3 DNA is TGTGCCAGCACGACAAATATTGGACAGCCCCAGCATTTT. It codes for CASTTNIGQPQHF.

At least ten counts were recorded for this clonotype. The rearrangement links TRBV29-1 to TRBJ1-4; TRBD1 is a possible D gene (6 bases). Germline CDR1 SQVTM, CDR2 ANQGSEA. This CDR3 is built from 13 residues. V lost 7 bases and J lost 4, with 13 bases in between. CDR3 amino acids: CSAGDNFNEKLFF. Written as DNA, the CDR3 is TGCAGCGCCGGGGACAACTTTAATGAAAAACTGTTTTTT.